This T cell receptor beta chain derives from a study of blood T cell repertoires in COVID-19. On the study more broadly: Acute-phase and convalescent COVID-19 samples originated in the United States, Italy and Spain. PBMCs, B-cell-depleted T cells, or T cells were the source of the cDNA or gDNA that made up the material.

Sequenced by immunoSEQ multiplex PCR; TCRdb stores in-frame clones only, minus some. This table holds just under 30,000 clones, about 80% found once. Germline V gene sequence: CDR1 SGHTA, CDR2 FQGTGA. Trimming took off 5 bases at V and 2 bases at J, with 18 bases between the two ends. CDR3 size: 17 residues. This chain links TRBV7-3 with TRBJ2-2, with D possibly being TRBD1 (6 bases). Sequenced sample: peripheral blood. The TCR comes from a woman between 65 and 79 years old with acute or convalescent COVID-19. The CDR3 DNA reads TGTGCCAGCAGCCCCACTGGGGTGGACAGAAACACCGGGGAGCTGTTTTTT. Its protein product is CASSPTGVDRNTGELFF.